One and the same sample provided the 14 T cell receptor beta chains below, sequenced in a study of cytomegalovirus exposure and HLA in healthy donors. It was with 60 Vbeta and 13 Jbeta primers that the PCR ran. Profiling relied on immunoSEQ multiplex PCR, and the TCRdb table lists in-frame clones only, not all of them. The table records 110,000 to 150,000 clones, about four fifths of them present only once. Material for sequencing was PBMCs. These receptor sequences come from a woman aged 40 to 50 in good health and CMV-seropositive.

CDR3 sequence reads: CASSQSGTGGAEQYF. CDR3 bases: TGTGCCAGCAGCCAATCCGGGACAGGGGGCGCCGAGCAGTACTTC. The rearrangement uses TRBV9 and TRBJ2-7; 12 nucleotides align to TRBD1. V lost 4 bases and J lost 6; bases outside the gene matches: 8. In germline, CDR1 is SGDLS, CDR2 YYNGEE. The CDR3 is made up of 15 amino acids.

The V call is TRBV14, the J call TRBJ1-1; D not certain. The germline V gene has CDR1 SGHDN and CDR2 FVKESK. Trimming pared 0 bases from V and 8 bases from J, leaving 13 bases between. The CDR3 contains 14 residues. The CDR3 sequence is CASSQELPFREAFF. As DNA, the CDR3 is TGTGCCAGCAGCCAAGAGCTCCCCTTCCGGGAAGCTTTCTTT.

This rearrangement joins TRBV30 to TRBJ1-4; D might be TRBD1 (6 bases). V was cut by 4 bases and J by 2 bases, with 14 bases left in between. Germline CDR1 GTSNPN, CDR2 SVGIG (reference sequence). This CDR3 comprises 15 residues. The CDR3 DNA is TGTGCCTGGACACGGGACACAAGTACTAATGAAAAACTGTTTTTT. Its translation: CAWTRDTSTNEKLFF.

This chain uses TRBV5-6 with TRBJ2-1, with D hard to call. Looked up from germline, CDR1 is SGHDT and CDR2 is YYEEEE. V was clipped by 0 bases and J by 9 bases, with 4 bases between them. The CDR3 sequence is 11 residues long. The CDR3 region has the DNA TGTGCCAGCAGCTTGGCCCGTGAGCAGTTCTTC. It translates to CASSLAREQFF.

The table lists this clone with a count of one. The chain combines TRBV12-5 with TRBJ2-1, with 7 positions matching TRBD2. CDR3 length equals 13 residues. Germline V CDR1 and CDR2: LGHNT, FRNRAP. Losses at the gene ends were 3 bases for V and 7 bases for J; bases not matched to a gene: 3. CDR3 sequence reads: CASGLVAGNEQFF. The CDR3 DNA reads TGTGCTAGTGGTTTAGTAGCGGGTAATGAGCAGTTCTTC.

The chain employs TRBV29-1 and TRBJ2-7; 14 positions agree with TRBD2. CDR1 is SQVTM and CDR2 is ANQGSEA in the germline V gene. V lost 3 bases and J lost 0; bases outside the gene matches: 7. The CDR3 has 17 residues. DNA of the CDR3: TGCAGCGTTGATGGACTAGCGGGGGGAATCAACTCCTACGAGCAGTACTTC. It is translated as CSVDGLAGGINSYEQYF.

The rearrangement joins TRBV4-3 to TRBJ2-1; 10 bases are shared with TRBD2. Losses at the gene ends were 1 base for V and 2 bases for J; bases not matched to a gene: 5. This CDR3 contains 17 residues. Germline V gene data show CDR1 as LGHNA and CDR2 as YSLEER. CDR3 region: CASSQVWSGGAYNEQFF. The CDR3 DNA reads TGCGCCAGCAGCCAAGTATGGAGCGGGGGGGCCTACAATGAGCAGTTCTTC.

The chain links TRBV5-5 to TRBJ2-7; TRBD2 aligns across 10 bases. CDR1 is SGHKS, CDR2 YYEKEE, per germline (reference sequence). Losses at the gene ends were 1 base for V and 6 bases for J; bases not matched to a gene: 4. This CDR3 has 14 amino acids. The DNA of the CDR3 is TGTGCCAGCAGCTTGCCTAGCGGGAGCGCCGAGCAGTACTTC. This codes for CASSLPSGSAEQYF.

CDR3 DNA: TGCGCCAGCAGTTCGGCGGGTCCCGGGGACACTGAAGCTTTCTTT. It translates to CASSSAGPGDTEAFF. The V call is TRBV5-1, the J call TRBJ1-1; D ambiguous. CDR1 and CDR2 from the germline V gene are SGHRS and YFSETQ. The length of the CDR3 is 15 residues. Trimming left V 5 bases short and J 3 bases short, with 17 bases between. The full variable domain, its missing parts supplied by reference TRBV5-1 and TRBJ1-1, is KAGVTQTPRYLIKTRGQQVTLSCSPISGHRSVSWYQQTPGQGLQFLFEYFSETQRNKGNFPGRFSGRQFSNSRSEMNVSTLELGDSALYLCASSSAGPGDTEAFFGQGTRLTVV.

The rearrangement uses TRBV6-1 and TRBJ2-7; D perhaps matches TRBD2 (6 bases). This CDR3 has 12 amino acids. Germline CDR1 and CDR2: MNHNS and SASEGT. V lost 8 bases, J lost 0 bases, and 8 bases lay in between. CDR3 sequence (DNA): TGTGCCAGCGGGAGGTTCTCCTACGAGCAGTACTTC. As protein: CASGRFSYEQYF.

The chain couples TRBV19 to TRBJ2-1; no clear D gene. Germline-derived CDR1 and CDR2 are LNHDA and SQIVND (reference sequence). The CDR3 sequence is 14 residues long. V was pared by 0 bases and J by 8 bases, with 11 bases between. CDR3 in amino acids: CASSIDRPVHEQFF. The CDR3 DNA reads TGTGCCAGTAGTATAGACAGGCCGGTACATGAGCAGTTCTTC.

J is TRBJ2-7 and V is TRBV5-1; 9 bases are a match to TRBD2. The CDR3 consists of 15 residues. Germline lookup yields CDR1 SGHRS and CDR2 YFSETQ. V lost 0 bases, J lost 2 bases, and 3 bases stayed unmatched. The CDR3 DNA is TGCGCCAGCAGCTTGGCGGCTAGCGGGGCCTACGAGCAGTACTTC. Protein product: CASSLAASGAYEQYF.

The CDR3 DNA follows: TGTGCCAGCAGCGCTGCCGGGACAGCCGACTACGAGCAGTACTTC. Translation: CASSAAGTADYEQYF. The chain recombines TRBV9 with TRBJ2-5; 7 positions match TRBD1. The DNA end lines up better with TRBJ2-7; the J call may be wrong. Germline CDR1 is SGDLS and CDR2 is YYNGEE. This CDR3 has 15 amino acids.

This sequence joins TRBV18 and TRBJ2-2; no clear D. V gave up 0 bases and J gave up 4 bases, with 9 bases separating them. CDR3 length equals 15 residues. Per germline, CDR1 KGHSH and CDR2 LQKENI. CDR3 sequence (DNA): TGTGCCAGCTCACCACCCTCCAGGTCCACCGGGGAGCTGTTTTTT. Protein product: CASSPPSRSTGELFF.